Below, 13 T cell receptor beta chains from the same sample are listed, as sequenced in a study of a mutant IDH1 vaccine in newly diagnosed glioma. Sample time point: baseline, week 1 (first vaccination visit). As to treatment: pre-vaccination baseline after standard-of-care therapy. Data came from immunoSEQ multiplex PCR; TCRdb stores just in-frame clones and leaves some out. The table shows some 100,000 clones, with about 80% occurring only once. Sequences were derived from PBMCs, sampled from a glioma patient treated with radiotherapy, temozolomide or both. Receptors originate from a woman in her forties or fifties with glioma.

The rearrangement uses TRBV2 and TRBJ2-2; 14 nucleotides agree with TRBD2. Trimming at V came to 6 bases and at J to 6 bases, leaving 6 bases not matched to a gene. Germline V gene data show CDR1 as SNHLY and CDR2 as FYNNEI. The CDR3 extends over 16 amino acids. The CDR3 here is CASSERTSGGSGELFF. CDR3 nucleotide sequence: TGTGCCAGCAGCGAACGGACTAGCGGGGGGTCCGGGGAGCTGTTTTTT.

The V call is TRBV7-2, the J call TRBJ1-6, with D unresolved. Trimming removed 1 base at V and 7 bases at J, with 2 bases between. The length of the CDR3 is 12 residues. Germline CDR1 reads SGHTA; CDR2 reads FQGNSA. For the CDR3, the DNA is TGTGCCAGCAGCTTAGGAAATTCACCCCTCCACTTT. As protein: CASSLGNSPLHF.

This chain links TRBV27 with TRBJ1-1, with D maybe TRBD1 (5 bases). Trimming cost V 5 bases and J 1 base, with 14 bases left between them. Germline loops: CDR1 MNHEY, CDR2 SMNVEV (reference sequence). The CDR3 length is 15 residues. Here the CDR3 DNA reads TGTGCCAGCAGTCTAACCCTTGACAGGAACACTGAAGCTTTCTTT. Its translation: CASSLTLDRNTEAFF.

This sequence joins TRBV30 and TRBJ2-1; D perhaps matches TRBD2 (6 bases). Looked up from germline, CDR1 is GTSNPN and CDR2 is SVGIG (reference sequence). Trimming took off 4 bases at V and 5 bases at J, with 12 bases between the two ends. The CDR3 runs 13 residues. CDR3 in DNA: TGTGCCTGGAACGGGACTCCCGACAATGAGCAGTTCTTC. Amino acids: CAWNGTPDNEQFF. The full variable domain, with the rest looked up from reference TRBV30 and TRBJ2-1, is SQTIHQWPATLVQPVGSPLSLECTVEGTSNPNLYWYRQAAGRGLQLLFYSVGIGQISSEVPQNLSASRPQDRQFILSSKKLLLSDSGFYLCAWNGTPDNEQFFGPGTRLTVL.

The rearrangement links TRBV6-1 to TRBJ1-1; no definite D call. V shed 6 bases and J shed 0 bases, with 14 bases lying between them. Germline V gene lookup returns CDR1 MNHNS and CDR2 SASEGT. This CDR3 spans 15 amino acids. CDR3 sequence: CASSRLRGVNTEAFF. The CDR3 DNA sequence: TGTGCCAGCAGCCGCCTACGGGGTGTGAACACTGAAGCTTTCTTT.

J is TRBJ2-5 and V is TRBV7-9; D unresolved. This CDR3 comprises 13 residues. Trimming removed 1 base at V and 5 bases at J, with 8 bases between. Germline V gene data show CDR1 as SEHNR and CDR2 as FQNEAQ (reference sequence). The chain's CDR3 is CASSLVGGETQYF. In DNA, the CDR3 is TGTGCCAGCAGCTTAGTCGGTGGGGAGACCCAGTACTTC.

The chain is built from TRBV18 and TRBJ1-1, with D maybe TRBD1 (5 bases). This CDR3 contains 16 residues. Germline V gives CDR1 KGHSH, CDR2 LQKENI. Trimming shortened V by 0 bases and J by 1 base, and 12 bases separated the two germline ends. Here the CDR3 reads CASSPPLGPGNTEAFF. As DNA, the CDR3 is TGTGCCAGCTCACCACCTCTGGGGCCAGGGAACACTGAAGCTTTCTTT.

This sequence joins TRBV5-4 and TRBJ2-2, with 8 bases aligning to TRBD1. This CDR3 spans 16 amino acids. After removal of 4 bases from V and 2 bases from J, the junction contained 7 bases not matched to a gene. Per germline, CDR1 SGHNT and CDR2 YYREEE (reference sequence). For the CDR3, the DNA is TGTGCCAGCAGCCTTCCCGGGACAGGTAACACCGGGGAGCTGTTTTTT. This sequence encodes CASSLPGTGNTGELFF.

This chain joins TRBV19 and TRBJ1-1; D is unclear. Germline assignment: CDR1 LNHDA and CDR2 SQIVND (reference sequence). The V end lost 1 base, the J end lost 6 bases, and 15 bases lay between the germline ends. The CDR3 length is 15 residues. The CDR3 bases are TGTGCCAGTAGTATAGGTGGATCGAAGGTGGCTGAAGCTTTCTTT. As protein: CASSIGGSKVAEAFF.

The rearrangement links TRBV2 to TRBJ1-4; the D is unclear. CDR3 size: 15 residues. V lost 6 bases, J lost 7 bases, and 18 bases lay in between. The germline gives CDR1 SNHLY, CDR2 FYNNEI. The CDR3 here is CASRPTALSREKLFF. The CDR3 region has the DNA TGTGCCAGCAGGCCCACGGCCCTTAGTCGTGAAAAACTGTTTTTT. Full variable domain (remainder filled in from reference TRBV2 and TRBJ1-4): EPEVTQTPSHQVTQMGQEVILRCVPISNHLYFYWYRQILGQKVEFLVSFYNNEISEKSEIFDDQFSVERPDGSNFTLKIRSTKLEDSAMYFCASRPTALSREKLFFGSGTQLSVL.

This clone occurred a few times. This sequence joins TRBV7-9 and TRBJ2-1, with a possible D match to TRBD2 (6 bases). Germline values: CDR1 SEHNR, CDR2 FQNEAQ (reference sequence). The length of the CDR3 is 14 residues. Trimming left V 4 bases short and J 9 bases short, with 16 bases between. Written as DNA, the CDR3 is TGTGCCAGCAGCTCCAGAATGGGGACTGTTGAGCAGTTCTTC. This encodes CASSSRMGTVEQFF.

This clone came up once. J is TRBJ1-3 and V is TRBV7-2, with 10 bases lining up with TRBD1. CDR1 is SGHTA and CDR2 is FQGNSA in the germline V gene. The CDR3 runs to 15 residues. V lost 1 base, J lost 4 bases, and 1 base stayed unmatched. The CDR3 region has the DNA TGTGCCAGCAGCTTAGGGACAGGGGGAGGAAACACCATATATTTT. Amino acids: CASSLGTGGGNTIYF.

V gene TRBV5-1 combines with J gene TRBJ2-7; 8 positions agree with TRBD1. J gave up 0 bases and V 3 bases, and 2 bases lay outside the gene matches. The CDR3 is 14 amino acids. CDR1 and CDR2 from the germline V gene are SGHRS and YFSETQ. Here the CDR3 reads CASSSQGDSYEQYF. The CDR3 bases are TGCGCCAGCAGCTCACAGGGGGACTCCTACGAGCAGTACTTC.